This T cell receptor beta chain was documented in a study of T cell changes during pregnancy in multiple sclerosis. Trimming removed 0 bases at V and 5 bases at J, with 10 bases between. This CDR3 comprises 14 residues. CDR1 and CDR2 (germline): KGHSH, LQKENI. Generated by immunoSEQ multiplex PCR, the TCRdb table keeps only in-frame clones and is missing some. Altogether some 55,000 clones are present, around 92% being singletons, with the ten largest covering 1% to 1.5%. This material consisted of peripheral blood, taken after pregnancy. The chain employs TRBV18 and TRBJ1-1, with D hard to call. The sequence was obtained from a female donor in good health, enrolled as a control in a pregnancy study. This chain's CDR3 is CASSPPVSRTEAFF. The CDR3 DNA is TGTGCCAGCTCACCACCGGTTTCGCGGACTGAAGCTTTCTTT.